Below are 15 T cell receptor beta chains sequenced from a single sample in a study of T-cell reconstitution after alpha-beta-depleted transplantation in children. Researchers prepared the TCRbeta library using unique molecular identifiers, the study reports. TCRdb redid the calling of the PCR reads with MiXCR, one entry per CDR3 protein. The table has around 300,000 distinct CDR3 sequences, 11% seen once; the top ten hold 23%. Material: peripheral blood, obtained 180 days after TCRalphabeta/CD19-depleted stem cell transplant. These receptors originate from a male patient aged 2-9 years who had a stem cell transplant for chronic granulomatous disease, so the T cells may come from the graft donor.

Concerning this clonotype itself: Since a much larger clone is just one base distant, this may be a read error. The CDR3 loop is CASRSMSSYNEQFF. In nucleotides, the CDR3 is TGTGCCAGCCGCTCAATGAGCTCCTACAATGAGCAGTTCTTC. This chain links TRBV7-2 with TRBJ2-1; D gene uncertain. The germline V gene encodes CDR1 SGHTA and CDR2 FQGNSA. This CDR3 is built from 14 residues. Trimming took 8 bases from V and 0 from J, leaving 11 bases between them.

This clonotype was counted only a few times. V usage is TRBV18 and J usage is TRBJ1-2, with D unclear. V was shortened by 1 base and J by 0 bases, with 9 bases between the two germline ends. The CDR3 totals 15 residues. Germline lookup yields CDR1 KGHSH and CDR2 LQKENI. The chain's CDR3 is CASSPRTVANYGYTF. The CDR3 coding sequence is TGTGCCAGCTCACCACGGACCGTAGCTAACTATGGCTACACCTTC.

This clonotype showed up many times. The CDR3 DNA sequence: TGTGCCAGCAGCCCCGGACTAGCGGCACAAGAGACCCAGTACTTC. Translating it yields CASSPGLAAQETQYF. V usage is TRBV7-2 and J usage is TRBJ2-5, with 10 bases lining up with TRBD2. The trim removed 5 bases at V and 2 bases at J, leaving 5 bases unmatched. CDR3 length: 15 residues. CDR1 is SGHTA, CDR2 FQGNSA, per germline.

This clonotype occurred many times. The genes are TRBV28 and TRBJ1-5, with unresolved D. V was cut by 10 bases and J by 4 bases, with 14 bases left in between. The CDR3 is 13 residues long. Germline V gene lookup returns CDR1 MDHEN and CDR2 SYDVKM. The CDR3: CATSGYLNQPQHF. CDR3 bases: TGTGCCACCTCGGGGTACCTTAATCAGCCCCAGCATTTT.

There are many counts of this clonotype. The J gene is TRBJ2-2, the V gene TRBV5-1; 11 positions match TRBD2. This CDR3 region has 16 residues. Trimming at V came to 4 bases and at J to 3 bases, leaving 5 bases not matched to a gene. Germline CDR1 SGHRS, CDR2 YFSETQ. The CDR3 here is CASSQLAGGDTGELFF. As DNA, the CDR3 is TGCGCCAGCAGCCAGCTAGCGGGAGGAGACACCGGGGAGCTGTTTTTT.

This clonotype was seen many times. V gene TRBV18 combines with J gene TRBJ1-3, with D tentatively TRBD1 (5 bases). This CDR3 has 16 residues. The germline CDR1 and CDR2 sequences are KGHSH and LQKENI. V lost 0 bases and J 2 bases, leaving 11 bases between the germline ends. The CDR3 here is CASSPPSGFAGNTIYF. The CDR3 DNA reads as TGTGCCAGCTCACCACCATCAGGGTTTGCTGGAAACACCATATATTTT.

Ten or more counts support this clonotype. V and J are TRBV6-1 and TRBJ1-4; no reliable D call. Per the germline V gene, CDR1 is MNHNS and CDR2 is SASEGT. CDR3 length: 12 residues. Trimming cost V 2 bases and J 8 bases, with 6 bases left between them. In DNA form, the CDR3 reads TGTGCCAGCAGTGAATTGGGGGAAAAACTGTTTTTT. It is translated as CASSELGEKLFF.

This clonotype was detected ten times or more. The gene calls are TRBV12-3 or TRBV12-4 and TRBJ2-3, with D tentatively TRBD1 (6 bases). The CDR3 loop spans 14 amino acids. V lost 7 bases, J lost 3 bases, and 14 bases lay in between. The CDR3 nucleotides are TGTGCCAGCATCCACAGGGATTGGACAGATACGCAGTATTTT. The encoded protein is CASIHRDWTDTQYF.

This clonotype was seen at least ten times. The chain has TRBV7-9 and TRBJ1-1; 7 nucleotides line up with TRBD1. After removal of 5 bases from V and 2 bases from J, the junction contained 14 bases not matched to a gene. CDR1 is SEHNR, CDR2 FQNEAQ, per germline (reference sequence). There are 17 residues in the CDR3. The CDR3 sequence: CASSPLPGTAQNTEAFF. CDR3 DNA sequence: TGTGCCAGCAGCCCCCTACCCGGGACAGCCCAAAACACTGAAGCTTTCTTT.

In its sample, this clonotype was seen a few times. The chain recombines TRBV19 with TRBJ2-7; D uncertain. This CDR3 is 14 amino acids long. V was trimmed by 10 bases and J by 0 bases, leaving 16 bases between them. Germline lookup yields CDR1 LNHDA and CDR2 SQIVND (reference sequence). CDR3 nucleotide sequence: TGTGCCACTCGGCCGCGACGGAGCTCCTACGAGCAGTACTTC. Translated: CATRPRRSSYEQYF.

This clonotype appeared many times. One junction end does not reproduce the germline sequence, and a read error may be involved. The V and J genes are TRBV5-1 and TRBJ2-3; D could derive from TRBD1 or TRBD2 (5 bases each). Per germline, CDR1 SGHRS and CDR2 YFSETQ. The CDR3 sequence is 15 residues long. CDR3 coding DNA: TGCGCCAGCAGCTTGACGGCGAGGGGCACGGATACGCAGTATTTT. Translated, it gives CASSLTARGTDTQYF.

This clonotype has ten or more counts. The J gene is TRBJ1-1, the V gene TRBV12-3 or TRBV12-4, with 7 bases matching TRBD1. The CDR3 extends over 14 amino acids. V lost 6 bases to trimming and J lost 2 bases; unmatched junction nucleotides: 6. Here the CDR3 reads CASSLKGANTEAFF. The CDR3 DNA follows: TGTGCCAGCAGCTTAAAGGGGGCTAACACTGAAGCTTTCTTT.

The sample holds many counts of this clonotype. The rearrangement links TRBV7-9 to TRBJ2-7; 8 bases align to TRBD1. The CDR3 is 15 amino acids. J lost 2 bases, V lost 4 bases, and 7 bases had no gene match. Germline values: CDR1 SEHNR, CDR2 FQNEAQ (reference sequence). CDR3 bases: TGTGCCAGCAGCTCCGAAGGACAGGGACCCTACGAGCAGTACTTC. It specifies CASSSEGQGPYEQYF.

This sequence joins TRBV20-1 and TRBJ2-2; possible D gene TRBD2, 5 bases. This CDR3 has 16 amino acids. V lost 0 bases to trimming and J lost 2 bases, with 13 bases between them. Germline loops: CDR1 DFQATT, CDR2 SNEGSKA (reference sequence). CDR3 sequence reads: CSARDSERRNTGELFF. As DNA, the CDR3 is TGCAGTGCTAGAGATTCAGAGCGGAGAAACACCGGGGAGCTGTTTTTT.

This clonotype has at least ten counts. This rearrangement joins TRBV6-1 to TRBJ1-2; 7 bases align to TRBD1. The V gene's germline CDR1 is MNHNS and CDR2 SASEGT. Trimming cost V 0 bases and J 1 base; bases outside gene matches: 5. The CDR3 spans 16 residues. Here the CDR3 reads CASSEATGTVNYGYTF. Here the CDR3 DNA reads TGTGCCAGCAGTGAAGCCACGGGGACAGTTAACTATGGCTACACCTTC.